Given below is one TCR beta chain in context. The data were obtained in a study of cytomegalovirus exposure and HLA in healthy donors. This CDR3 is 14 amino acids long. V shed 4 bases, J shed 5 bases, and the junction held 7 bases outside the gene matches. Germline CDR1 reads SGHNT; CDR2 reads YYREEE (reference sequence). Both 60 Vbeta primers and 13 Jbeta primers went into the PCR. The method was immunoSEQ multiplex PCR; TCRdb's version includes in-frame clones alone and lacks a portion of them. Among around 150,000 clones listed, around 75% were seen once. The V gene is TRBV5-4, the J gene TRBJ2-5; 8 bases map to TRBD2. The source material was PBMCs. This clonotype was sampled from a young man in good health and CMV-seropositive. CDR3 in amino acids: CASSREAGGETQYF. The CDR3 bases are TGTGCCAGCAGCCGTGAGGCGGGGGGCGAGACCCAGTACTTC.